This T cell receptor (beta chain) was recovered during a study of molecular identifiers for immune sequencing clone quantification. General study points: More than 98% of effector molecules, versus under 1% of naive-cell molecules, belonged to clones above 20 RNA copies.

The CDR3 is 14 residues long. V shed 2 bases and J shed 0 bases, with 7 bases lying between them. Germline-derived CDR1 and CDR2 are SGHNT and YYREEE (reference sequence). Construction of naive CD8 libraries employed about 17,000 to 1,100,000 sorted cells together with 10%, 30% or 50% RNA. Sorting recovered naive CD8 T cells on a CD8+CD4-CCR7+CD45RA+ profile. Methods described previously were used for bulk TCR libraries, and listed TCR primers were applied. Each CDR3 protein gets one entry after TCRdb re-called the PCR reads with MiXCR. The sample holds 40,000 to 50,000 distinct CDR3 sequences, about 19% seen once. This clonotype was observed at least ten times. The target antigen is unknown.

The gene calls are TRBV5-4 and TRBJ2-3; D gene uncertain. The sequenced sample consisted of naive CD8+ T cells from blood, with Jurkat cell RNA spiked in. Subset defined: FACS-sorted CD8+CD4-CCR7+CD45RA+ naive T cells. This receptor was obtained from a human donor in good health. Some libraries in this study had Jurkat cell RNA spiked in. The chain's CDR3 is CASSFKDSTDTQYF. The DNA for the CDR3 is TGTGCCAGCAGCTTTAAAGACAGCACAGATACGCAGTATTTT. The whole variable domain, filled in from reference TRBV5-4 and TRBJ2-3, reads ETGVTQSPTHLIKTRGQQVTLRCSSQSGHNTVSWYQQALGQGPQFIFQYYREEENGRGNFPPRFSGLQFPNYSSELNVNALELDDSALYLCASSFKDSTDTQYFGPGTRLTVL.